This entry lists 14 T cell receptor beta chains sequenced from one sample in a study of blood T cell repertoires in COVID-19. Libraries were prepared by immunoSEQ multiplex PCR; TCRdb keeps only in-frame clonotypes and omits some of them. This sample has about 40,000 clones; around 83% occur once, and the top ten carry about an eighth. The sequenced sample consisted of peripheral blood. The receptors originated from a human donor in a cohort sampled during active COVID-19.

This chain joins TRBV20-1 and TRBJ1-4; no clear D gene. The ends were cut back, 3 bases at V and 8 bases at J, with 16 bases in the middle. This CDR3 has 14 residues. Per germline, CDR1 DFQATT and CDR2 SNEGSKA (reference sequence). The CDR3 bases are TGCAGTGCTAGTGAAGGAGCTCATAGGGAAAAACTGTTTTTT. It translates to CSASEGAHREKLFF.

The J gene is TRBJ1-1, the V gene TRBV2; a weak D match, TRBD1 (5 bases). V was clipped by 7 bases and J by 6 bases, with 15 bases between them. This CDR3 is built from 13 residues. Germline values: CDR1 SNHLY, CDR2 FYNNEI. The CDR3 sequence is CASTWGERAEAFF. The CDR3 nucleotides read TGTGCCAGCACCTGGGGGGAAAGGGCTGAAGCTTTCTTT.

The genes are TRBV12-3 or TRBV12-4 and TRBJ1-2, with 9 bases fitting TRBD1. J lost 5 bases, V lost 5 bases, and 3 bases had no gene match. This CDR3 comprises 13 residues. The CDR3 DNA sequence: TGTGCCAGCAGTGCGGACAGGGGTTATGGCTACACCTTC. This sequence encodes CASSADRGYGYTF.

V gene TRBV5-1 combines with J gene TRBJ1-3; TRBD1 matches at 8 bases. CDR3 size: 15 residues. J was trimmed by 0 bases and V by 1 base; bases with no gene match: 0. CDR1 and CDR2 from the germline V gene are SGHRS and YFSETQ. CDR3 loop: CASSLTGGSGNTIYF. In DNA, the CDR3 is TGCGCCAGCAGCTTGACAGGGGGCTCTGGAAACACCATATATTTT.

The chain uses TRBV7-8 and TRBJ1-4; no firm D call. The CDR3 spans 12 residues. In germline, CDR1 is SGHVS, CDR2 FQNEAQ. The germline V and J ends were trimmed by 3 bases and 8 bases, with 7 bases remaining between them. DNA for the CDR3: TGTGCCAGCAGCTTGACATGGGAAAAACTGTTTTTT. This codes for CASSLTWEKLFF.

The CDR3 spells CASSFPGAGAVNYRSAEAFF. CDR3 sequence (DNA): TGTGCCAGTAGTTTCCCCGGGGCAGGGGCGGTCAATTATCGTAGCGCTGAAGCTTTCTTT. J is TRBJ1-1 and V is TRBV19; weak D call: TRBD1 (6 bases). V dropped 5 bases and J dropped 6 bases, with 34 bases sitting between them. The CDR3 loop spans 20 amino acids. Looked up from germline, CDR1 is LNHDA and CDR2 is SQIVND (reference sequence).

The chain employs TRBV18 and TRBJ1-3; possibly TRBD1 for D (5 bases). From germline, CDR1 is KGHSH and CDR2 LQKENI. The ends were cut back, 6 bases at V and 0 bases at J, with 9 bases in the middle. This CDR3 has 14 residues. CDR3 in DNA: TGTGCCAGCTCGGAAGGGGTCTCTGGAAACACCATATATTTT. Protein sequence: CASSEGVSGNTIYF.

The chain uses TRBV7-8 and TRBJ1-2; the match to TRBD1 covers 7 bases. This CDR3 is 15 amino acids long. Unmatched junction bases numbered 6, after V lost 5 bases and J lost 0 bases. Germline CDR1 SGHVS, CDR2 FQNEAQ. This CDR3 reads CASSPPGTANYGYTF. In DNA, the CDR3 is TGTGCCAGCAGCCCTCCGGGGACAGCTAACTATGGCTACACCTTC.

The chain recombines TRBV25-1 with TRBJ2-3; TRBD1 might be the D (5 bases). Germline lookup yields CDR1 MGHDK and CDR2 SYGVNS. CDR3 length: 13 amino acids. V lost 4 bases, J lost 4 bases, and 9 bases lay in between. CDR3 amino acids: CASSVQGSDTQYF. The CDR3 nucleotides are TGTGCCAGCAGTGTGCAGGGTTCAGATACGCAGTATTTT. Combining the CDR3 with reference TRBV25-1 and TRBJ2-3 gives the whole variable domain EADIYQTPRYLVIGTGKKITLECSQTMGHDKMYWYQQDPGMELHLIHYSYGVNSTEKGDLSSESTVSRIRTEHFPLTLESARPSHTSQYLCASSVQGSDTQYFGPGTRLTVL.

The CDR3 sequence is CASSSIGTANTEAFF. CDR3 sequence (DNA): TGCGCCAGCAGCTCTATCGGGACAGCGAACACTGAAGCTTTCTTT. The chain employs TRBV5-1 and TRBJ1-1, with TRBD1 identical over 7 bases. This CDR3 contains 15 residues. CDR1 and CDR2 from the germline V gene are SGHRS and YFSETQ. J gave up 1 base and V 3 bases, and 6 bases lay outside the gene matches.

The chain is built from TRBV6-5 and TRBJ2-2; 10 nucleotides line up with TRBD1. Germline CDR1 and CDR2: MNHEY and SVGAGI. The length of the CDR3 is 15 residues. V trimming: 6 bases; J trimming: 4 bases; junction bases outside the gene matches: 5. The CDR3 sequence is CASRRQGAGTGELFF. CDR3 nucleotide sequence: TGTGCCAGCAGACGACAGGGGGCTGGCACCGGGGAGCTGTTTTTT.

The chain employs TRBV4-2 and TRBJ2-5, with D perhaps matching TRBD1 (5 bases). The germline gives CDR1 LGHNA, CDR2 YNFKEQ. With 6 bases removed from V and 2 bases from J, the gap between germline ends came to 10 bases. This CDR3 spans 13 amino acids. CDR3 in amino acids: CASSKTVQETQYF. CDR3 sequence (DNA): TGTGCCAGCAGTAAGACAGTTCAAGAGACCCAGTACTTC.

This clone was seen a few times. This chain joins TRBV20-1 and TRBJ1-2, with 9 bases lining up with TRBD1. The CDR3 extends over 16 amino acids. Unmatched junction bases numbered 16, after V lost 3 bases and J lost 8 bases. Germline V gene data show CDR1 as DFQATT and CDR2 as SNEGSKA (reference sequence). In DNA form, the CDR3 reads TGCAGTGCTAGTCAGAACAGGGGGCCCAGGCTGTGGGGCTACACCTTC. Translated: CSASQNRGPRLWGYTF.

The chain is built from TRBV28 and TRBJ2-3, with 11 bases aligning to TRBD1. The CDR3 covers 17 residues. With 5 bases clipped from V and 2 bases from J, the junction kept 9 bases outside the gene matches. The germline V gene encodes CDR1 MDHEN and CDR2 SYDVKM. The CDR3 loop is CASSPSMGQGDTDTQYF. For the CDR3, the DNA is TGTGCCAGCAGTCCATCAATGGGACAGGGGGACACAGATACGCAGTATTTT.